This entry lists 3 T cell receptor beta chains sequenced from one sample in a study of OX40 agonist ivuxolimab in advanced cancers. Libraries were built with the immunoSEQ multiplex PCR assay. The clones in this table, taken by TCRdb from immuneACCESS, are in-frame only. Not every clone is retained; where verified, under half of the shortfall comes from an unresolved V gene, and the cause of the rest is unknown. This sample is represented by under 20,000 clones; approximately 87% of them were singletons. Of the sample, approximately 15% is held by the ten largest clones. The input for sequencing was CD4+ or CD8+ T cells sorted from blood, taken in a trial of the OX40 agonist ivuxolimab. All receptors come from an adult with an advanced solid tumor such as melanoma, head and neck, liver or kidney cancer.

CDR3 protein: CASSQAGQRFFGYTF. The CDR3 nucleotides read TGTGCCAGCAGCCAAGCGGGACAGCGATTCTTTGGCTACACCTTC. The chain links TRBV14 to TRBJ1-2; 7 bases fit TRBD1. This CDR3 has 15 amino acids. Looked up from germline, CDR1 is SGHDN and CDR2 is FVKESK. Trimming at V came to 1 base and at J to 7 bases, leaving 9 bases not matched to a gene.

V is TRBV6-5 and J is TRBJ1-1; D not certain. The length of the CDR3 is 15 residues. CDR1 is MNHEY, CDR2 SVGAGI, per germline. Between the trimmed V and J ends, which lost 6 bases and 0 bases, there was a span of 14 bases. The CDR3 DNA sequence: TGTGCCAGCAGCCCCTTACAGCTATTGAACACTGAAGCTTTCTTT. Translated: CASSPLQLLNTEAFF.

This chain joins TRBV27 and TRBJ2-5, with 10 bases identical to TRBD2. With V trimmed by 9 bases and J by 4 bases, 5 bases remained unmatched. The CDR3 loop spans 13 amino acids. Germline V gene data show CDR1 as MNHEY and CDR2 as SMNVEV (reference sequence). The CDR3 region is CARLTSGVETQYF. CDR3 in DNA: TGTGCCAGGCTCACTAGCGGGGTAGAGACCCAGTACTTC.